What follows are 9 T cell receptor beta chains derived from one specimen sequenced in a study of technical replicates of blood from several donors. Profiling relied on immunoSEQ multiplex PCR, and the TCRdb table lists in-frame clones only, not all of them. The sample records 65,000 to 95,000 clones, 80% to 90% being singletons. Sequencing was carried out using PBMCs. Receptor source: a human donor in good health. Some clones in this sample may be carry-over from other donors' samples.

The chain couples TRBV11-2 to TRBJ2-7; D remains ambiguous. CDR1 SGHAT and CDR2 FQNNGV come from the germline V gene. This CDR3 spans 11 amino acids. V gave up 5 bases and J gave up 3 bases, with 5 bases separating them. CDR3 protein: CASSRIYEQYF. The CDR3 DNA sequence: TGTGCCAGCAGCCGTATCTACGAGCAGTACTTC.

The CDR3 region has the DNA TGTGCCAGTAGTCCAGGGGACTATTCCTACGAGCAGTACTTC. Its protein is CASSPGDYSYEQYF. The chain is built from TRBV19 and TRBJ2-7; weak D call: TRBD2 (7 bases). With 5 bases removed from V and 1 base from J, the gap between germline ends came to 12 bases. The germline V gene has CDR1 LNHDA and CDR2 SQIVND (reference sequence). The CDR3 totals 14 residues.

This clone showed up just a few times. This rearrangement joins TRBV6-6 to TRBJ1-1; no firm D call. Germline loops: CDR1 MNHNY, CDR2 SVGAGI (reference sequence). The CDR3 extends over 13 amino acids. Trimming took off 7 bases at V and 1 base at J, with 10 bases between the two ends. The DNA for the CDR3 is TGTGCCAGCAATCAGCCAGGGAACACTGAAGCTTTCTTT. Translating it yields CASNQPGNTEAFF.

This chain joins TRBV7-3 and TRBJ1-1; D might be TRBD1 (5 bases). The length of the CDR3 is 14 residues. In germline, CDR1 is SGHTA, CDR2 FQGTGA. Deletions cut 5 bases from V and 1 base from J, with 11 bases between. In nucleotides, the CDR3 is TGTGCCAGCAGCGTTGACGGACAGAACACTGAAGCTTTCTTT. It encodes CASSVDGQNTEAFF.

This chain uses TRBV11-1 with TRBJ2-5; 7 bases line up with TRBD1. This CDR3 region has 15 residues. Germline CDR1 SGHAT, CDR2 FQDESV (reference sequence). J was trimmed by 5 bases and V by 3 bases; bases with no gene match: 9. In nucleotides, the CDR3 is TGTGCCAGCAGCTTTACAGGGGAGATGGTTGAGACCCAGTACTTC. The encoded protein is CASSFTGEMVETQYF.

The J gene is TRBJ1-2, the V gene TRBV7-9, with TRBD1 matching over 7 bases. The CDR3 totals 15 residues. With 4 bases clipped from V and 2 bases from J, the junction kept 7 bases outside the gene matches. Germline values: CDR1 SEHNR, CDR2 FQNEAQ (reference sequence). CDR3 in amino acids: CASSSTGMINYGYTF. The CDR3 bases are TGTGCCAGCAGCTCGACAGGGATGATCAACTATGGCTACACCTTC.

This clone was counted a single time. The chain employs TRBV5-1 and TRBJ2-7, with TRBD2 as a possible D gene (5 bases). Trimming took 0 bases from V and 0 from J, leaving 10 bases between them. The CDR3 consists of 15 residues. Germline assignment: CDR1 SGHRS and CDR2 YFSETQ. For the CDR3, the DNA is TGCGCCAGCAGCTTGGGAGGGAAAAGCTCCTACGAGCAGTACTTC. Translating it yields CASSLGGKSSYEQYF.

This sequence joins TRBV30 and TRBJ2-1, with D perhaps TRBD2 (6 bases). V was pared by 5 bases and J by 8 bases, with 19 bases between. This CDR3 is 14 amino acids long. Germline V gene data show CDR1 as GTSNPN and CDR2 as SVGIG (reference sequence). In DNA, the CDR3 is TGTGCCTGGGGGGAAGGGTCGGGAGTGGATGAGCAGTTCTTC. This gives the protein CAWGEGSGVDEQFF.

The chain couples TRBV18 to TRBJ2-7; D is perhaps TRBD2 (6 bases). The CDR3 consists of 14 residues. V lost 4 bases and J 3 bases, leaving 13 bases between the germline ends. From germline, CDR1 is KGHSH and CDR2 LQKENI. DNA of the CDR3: TGTGCCAGCTCACGGGGGGAACTTGGCTACGAGCAGTACTTC. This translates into CASSRGELGYEQYF.